These T cell receptor beta chains were read from a single sample in a study of regulatory T cells in long-lasting Graves disease. A single record per CDR3 protein comes from TCRdb applying MiXCR to the multiplex PCR reads. The sample lists around 360,000 distinct CDR3 sequences, 15% to 20% occurring once. These records were also assigned to another study, of T cells in Graves' hyperthyroidism and ophthalmopathy.

The material was peripheral blood mononuclear cells (PBMCs), obtained at new diagnosis, from a patient treated with antithyroid drugs. The receptor source for this set is a woman aged 18-29 years with Graves disease. The CDR3 runs from the conserved cysteine through the conserved F or W. The D gene is left open where the match is weak. The size of a clone is reported for some rows only, either as once, few or many, or as a class for expanded clones.

v_gene: TRBV6-1; j_gene: TRBJ2-3; d_gene: .; abundance: few; CDR3nt: TGTGCCAGCAGTGAAGTCCGACGGAACACAGATACGCAGTATTTT; CDR3aa: CASSEVRRNTDTQYF
v_gene: TRBV5-1; j_gene: TRBJ1-1; d_gene: .; abundance: many; CDR3nt: TGTGCCAGCAGCTTGCCGAGAGGCGAGACGGGGGACACTGAAGCTTTCTTT; CDR3aa: CASSLPRGETGDTEAFF
v_gene: TRBV12-3/TRBV12-4; j_gene: TRBJ2-1; d_gene: TRBD2; abundance: many; CDR3nt: TGTGCCAGCAGTTATCTAGCGGGTTACAATGAGCAGTTCTTC; CDR3aa: CASSYLAGYNEQFF
v_gene: TRBV9; j_gene: TRBJ1-3; d_gene: .; abundance: few; CDR3nt: TGTGCCAGCAGCCCCGGGGGGGGGCCTTCATCTGGAAACACCATATATTTT; CDR3aa: CASSPGGGPSSGNTIYF
v_gene: TRBV25-1; j_gene: TRBJ2-6; d_gene: .; abundance: few; CDR3nt: TGTGCCAGCAGTGCAACGTCAGGGGCCTCTGGGGCCAACGTCCTGACTTTC; CDR3aa: CASSATSGASGANVLTF
v_gene: TRBV12-3/TRBV12-4; j_gene: TRBJ1-5; d_gene: .; abundance: .; CDR3nt: TGTGCCAGCAGAAAGGACGTATACAATCAGCCCCAGCATTTT; CDR3aa: CASRKDVYNQPQHF
v_gene: TRBV27; j_gene: TRBJ1-6; d_gene: .; abundance: few; CDR3nt: TGTGCCAGCAGTTTTACAGGGAGTTCACCCCTCCACTTT; CDR3aa: CASSFTGSSPLHF
v_gene: TRBV9; j_gene: TRBJ2-1; d_gene: TRBD2; abundance: .; CDR3nt: TGTGCCAGCAGCGTAGCATTAGCGGGGTACAATGAGCAGTTCTTC; CDR3aa: CASSVALAGYNEQFF
v_gene: TRBV24-1; j_gene: TRBJ2-2; d_gene: .; abundance: .; CDR3nt: TGTGCCACCAGCGACCGCCCATTAAAGACCGGGGAGCTGTTTTTT; CDR3aa: CATSDRPLKTGELFF
v_gene: TRBV6-5; j_gene: TRBJ2-5; d_gene: .; abundance: many; CDR3nt: TGTGCCAGCAGTTTGACTCGATCCCAAGAGACCCAGTACTTC; CDR3aa: CASSLTRSQETQYF
v_gene: TRBV3-1; j_gene: TRBJ2-7; d_gene: TRBD2; abundance: many; CDR3nt: TGTGCCAGCAGCCAAGCCCCCGCGGGGGGGGGCGAGCAGTACTTC; CDR3aa: CASSQAPAGGGEQYF
v_gene: TRBV19; j_gene: TRBJ2-3; d_gene: TRBD2; abundance: .; CDR3nt: TGTGCCAGTAGTATAGTACTAGCGGGGGGGCTCCATACGCAGTATTTT; CDR3aa: CASSIVLAGGLHTQYF
v_gene: TRBV30; j_gene: TRBJ2-1; d_gene: .; abundance: many; CDR3nt: TGTGCCTGGAGCAACGGGCCTGAGCAGTTCTTC; CDR3aa: CAWSNGPEQFF
v_gene: TRBV5-1; j_gene: TRBJ2-4; d_gene: TRBD1; abundance: .; CDR3nt: TGCGCCAGCAGCGTCTTGGGGGAGACGTCGGGACAGGGGGCGACGGCCAAAAACATTCAGTACTTC; CDR3aa: CASSVLGETSGQGATAKNIQYF
v_gene: TRBV6-1; j_gene: TRBJ2-3; d_gene: TRBD1; abundance: many; CDR3nt: TGTGCCAGCAGTCCGGGACAGGGACCTGATACGCAGTATTTT; CDR3aa: CASSPGQGPDTQYF
v_gene: TRBV10-3; j_gene: TRBJ2-1; d_gene: .; abundance: few; CDR3nt: TGTGCCATCAGTGACCGTGAGGGAGGTAAGGCCTACAATGAGCAGTTCTTC; CDR3aa: CAISDREGGKAYNEQFF
v_gene: TRBV5-1; j_gene: TRBJ2-3; d_gene: .; abundance: many; CDR3nt: TGCGCCAGCAGCTTGGTTCTAGATACGCAGTATTTT; CDR3aa: CASSLVLDTQYF
v_gene: TRBV7-9; j_gene: TRBJ1-2; d_gene: .; abundance: .; CDR3nt: TGTGCCAGCAGCTTAGATGCAGTAAACTATGGCTACACCTTC; CDR3aa: CASSLDAVNYGYTF
v_gene: TRBV7-9; j_gene: TRBJ2-6; d_gene: TRBD1; abundance: few; CDR3nt: TGTGCCAGCAGCTTAACAGGGGTAGGGGCCAACGTCCTGACTTTC; CDR3aa: CASSLTGVGANVLTF
v_gene: TRBV11-2; j_gene: TRBJ2-7; d_gene: .; abundance: many; CDR3nt: TGTGCCAGCAGCTTAGAGTCGTCCTACGAGCAGTACTTC; CDR3aa: CASSLESSYEQYF
v_gene: TRBV24-1; j_gene: TRBJ1-2; d_gene: TRBD1; abundance: .; CDR3nt: TGTGCCACCAGTGATTTAGGACAGGACTATGGCTACACCTTC; CDR3aa: CATSDLGQDYGYTF
v_gene: TRBV18; j_gene: TRBJ1-1; d_gene: .; abundance: many; CDR3nt: TGTGCCAGCTCCGCAACGAGAGCCTCAGGGTTAACTGAAGCTTTCTTT; CDR3aa: CASSATRASGLTEAFF
v_gene: TRBV6-1; j_gene: TRBJ1-1; d_gene: .; abundance: many; CDR3nt: TGTGCCAGCACCCCCTTGGGGGGGCCTAACACTGAAGCTTTCTTT; CDR3aa: CASTPLGGPNTEAFF
v_gene: TRBV6-1; j_gene: TRBJ2-1; d_gene: .; abundance: many; CDR3nt: TGTGCCAGCAGTCCCCAATACCGACGTATTGAGCAGTTCTTC; CDR3aa: CASSPQYRRIEQFF